This T cell receptor (beta chain) was recovered during a study of T cells in lung cancer brain metastases. Study findings and constraints: The analysis could not control for preoperative corticosteroids affecting T cell infiltration in brain metastases. FFPE DNA fragmentation may have prevented retrieving the complete T cell repertoire. Compared with paired primaries, brain metastases showed fewer unique productive clones (roughly 1,600 versus 4,900).

Using immunoSEQ multiplex PCR, the repertoire was profiled, and TCRdb retains in-frame clones only, with some absent. The sample contains about 2,500 clones, around nine tenths of which appear only once. Turning to this clone: The antigen remains undetermined.

Trimming removed 6 bases from V and 0 bases from J, with 10 bases in between. The germline gives CDR1 KGHSH, CDR2 LQKENI. This CDR3 is built from 14 residues. No patient had a history of multiple malignancies, as such patients were excluded. The source of this sequence is a man aged 70-80 years with non-small cell lung cancer that had spread to the brain. The material sequenced was tumor tissue from a brain metastasis. This sequence joins TRBV18 and TRBJ2-3; perhaps TRBD1 as D (5 bases). As DNA, the CDR3 is TGTGCCAGCTCCAGACAGAGTAGCACAGATACGCAGTATTTT. It codes for CASSRQSSTDTQYF.